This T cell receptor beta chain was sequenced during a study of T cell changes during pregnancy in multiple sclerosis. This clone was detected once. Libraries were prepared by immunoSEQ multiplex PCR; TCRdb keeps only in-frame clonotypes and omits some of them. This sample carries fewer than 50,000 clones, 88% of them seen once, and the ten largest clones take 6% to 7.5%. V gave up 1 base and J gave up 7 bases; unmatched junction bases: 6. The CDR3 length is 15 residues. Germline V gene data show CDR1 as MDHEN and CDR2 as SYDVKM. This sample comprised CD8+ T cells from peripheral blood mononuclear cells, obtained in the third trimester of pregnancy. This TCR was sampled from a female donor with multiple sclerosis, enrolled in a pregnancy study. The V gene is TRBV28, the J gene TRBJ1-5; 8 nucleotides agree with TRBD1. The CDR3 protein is CASSLFRGLGQPQHF. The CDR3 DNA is TGTGCCAGCAGTTTATTCAGGGGGCTGGGACAGCCCCAGCATTTT.